Listed here are 5 T cell receptor beta chains from one sample, sequenced in a study of beta chain features in type 1 diabetes. Study outcomes and limitations: The study found moderately but significantly shorter TCRB CDR3s in all four CD4+ subsets of Type 1 diabetes patients.

The entirety of the isolated RNA underwent reverse transcription, so expressed TCRB transcripts were sequenced. The repertoire was sequenced with immunoSEQ multiplex PCR; TCRdb's copy has only in-frame clones and lacks some. The table includes some 700,000 clones, around 15% detected once. Antigens for these TCRs are unknown. What was sequenced was naive CD4+ T cells from blood. The receptors stem from a man aged 18 to 35 with type 1 diabetes.

This clone has just a few counts. J is TRBJ1-1 and V is TRBV10-3; 7 nucleotides line up with TRBD1. The CDR3 runs 15 residues. CDR1 is ENHRY and CDR2 is SYGVKD in the germline V gene. V lost 6 bases to trimming and J lost 1 base; unmatched junction nucleotides: 8. The CDR3 here is CAISPRTGPNTEAFF. CDR3 nucleotides: TGTGCCATCAGCCCCAGGACAGGTCCGAACACTGAAGCTTTCTTT.

This chain joins TRBV5-6 and TRBJ1-2; D unresolved. Germline CDR1 and CDR2: SGHDT and YYEEEE. The V gene lost 3 bases and the J gene lost 0 bases, with 15 bases spanning the gap. The CDR3 has 16 residues. CDR3 DNA: TGTGCCAGCAGCTGGAAGCAGGCGACCTCTAACTATGGCTACACCTTC. This encodes CASSWKQATSNYGYTF.

This chain links TRBV7-9 with TRBJ2-7; the match to TRBD1 covers 7 bases. CDR3 length equals 14 residues. J was trimmed by 2 bases and V by 5 bases; bases with no gene match: 6. Germline CDR1 is SEHNR and CDR2 is FQNEAQ (reference sequence). This chain's CDR3 is CASSGRDSAYEQYF. In DNA form, the CDR3 reads TGTGCCAGCAGCGGCCGGGACAGTGCCTACGAGCAGTACTTC.

V is TRBV2 and J is TRBJ2-7, with 7 bases aligning to TRBD2. The CDR3 covers 12 residues. Trimming removed 6 bases from V and 7 bases from J; junction bases left unmatched: 6. Germline assignment: CDR1 SNHLY and CDR2 FYNNEI. The CDR3 reads CASSPGGPEQYF. CDR3 in DNA: TGTGCCAGCAGCCCGGGGGGTCCTGAGCAGTACTTC.

This clone was detected only a few times. The chain couples TRBV4-1 to TRBJ1-6; TRBD1 is a possible D gene (5 bases). Germline CDR1 MGHRA, CDR2 YSYEKL. CDR3 length equals 18 residues. V was shortened by 0 bases and J by 6 bases, with 18 bases between the two germline ends. The CDR3 protein is CASSQEIRGRSINSPLHF. DNA of the CDR3: TGCGCCAGCAGCCAAGAGATCCGGGGGAGGTCGATTAATTCACCCCTCCACTTT.